This TCR beta chain was identified in a study of sequential checkpoint blockade in melanoma. Study details: Both treatment sequences were followed by maintenance nivolumab.

The CDR3 is 14 amino acids. The V end lost 0 bases, the J end lost 3 bases, and 9 bases lay between the germline ends. CDR1 MGHRA and CDR2 YSYEKL come from the germline V gene. Clones were sequenced by immunoSEQ multiplex PCR, and TCRdb holds only the in-frame ones, with some missing. Among some 17,000 clones listed, around four fifths were seen once. Stated treatment: randomized to nivolumab then ipilimumab (arm A) or the reverse (arm B). None of the patients previously received DNA-damaging chemotherapy. PBMC sorting kept live CD3+CD8+ cells without CD19 or CD56. The input for sequencing was CD8+ T cells sorted from blood (inferred from file names), taken from a patient given nivolumab and ipilimumab in sequence. The chain joins TRBV4-1 to TRBJ2-7; weak D call: TRBD1 (6 bases). The receptor was isolated from a human donor with melanoma. CDR3 protein: CASSQETGHYEQYF. In nucleotides, the CDR3 is TGCGCCAGCAGCCAAGAGACAGGCCACTACGAGCAGTACTTC.